Shown below are 14 T cell receptor beta chains from a single sample sequenced in a study of blood T cell repertoires in COVID-19. Libraries were prepared by immunoSEQ multiplex PCR; TCRdb keeps only in-frame clonotypes and omits some of them. The sample holds 50,000 or so clones, 80% to 90% seen once. Source material: peripheral blood. All receptors derive from a man aged 45 to 65 with active COVID-19.

This chain connects TRBV15 to TRBJ2-7; the D gene is possibly TRBD2 (6 bases). Trimming stripped 6 bases from V and 3 bases from J, with 15 bases between. CDR3 length: 14 amino acids. Germline lookup yields CDR1 LNHNV and CDR2 YYDKDF (reference sequence). CDR3 in DNA: TGTGCCACCAGTAACGGGTTGGGGGGCTACGAGCAGTACTTC. Protein: CATSNGLGGYEQYF.

V and J are TRBV5-1 and TRBJ2-7; D might be TRBD1 (5 bases). CDR1 and CDR2 (germline): SGHRS, YFSETQ. V was cut by 0 bases and J by 6 bases, with 13 bases left in between. CDR3 length: 14 residues. The CDR3 DNA follows: TGCGCCAGCAGCTTGGGTCAGGGTGACGCCGAGCAGTACTTC. Translating it yields CASSLGQGDAEQYF.

This clone was recorded only once. The chain has TRBV4-1 and TRBJ1-3; maybe TRBD1 (5 bases). V was cut by 0 bases and J by 14 bases, with 20 bases left in between. CDR1 and CDR2 (germline): MGHRA, YSYEKL. The CDR3 spans 15 residues. DNA for the CDR3: TGCGCCAGCAGCCAAGAGTTTCGACAGCTCCGATCGGTATATTTT. Protein: CASSQEFRQLRSVYF.

The chain employs TRBV18 and TRBJ1-2; no reliable D call. This CDR3 is 14 amino acids long. Germline CDR1 KGHSH, CDR2 LQKENI. V lost 2 bases and J 4 bases, leaving 11 bases between the germline ends. The CDR3 region has the DNA TGTGCCAGCTCACCAGACACCAAAGGCTATGGCTACACCTTC. It codes for CASSPDTKGYGYTF.

The chain carries TRBV5-1 and TRBJ2-3, with 10 bases fitting TRBD1. After removal of 0 bases from V and 0 bases from J, the junction contained 4 bases not matched to a gene. Germline CDR1 and CDR2: SGHRS and YFSETQ. The CDR3 extends over 17 amino acids. CDR3 coding DNA: TGCGCCAGCAGCTTGGGGACAGGGGGTTTTAGCACAGATACGCAGTATTTT. Translation gives CASSLGTGGFSTDTQYF.

This chain uses TRBV18 with TRBJ1-4; D gene unclear. The CDR3 consists of 15 residues. V was cut by 3 bases and J by 7 bases, with 15 bases left in between. From germline, CDR1 is KGHSH and CDR2 LQKENI. CDR3 loop: CASSPERVGAEKLFF. For the CDR3, the DNA is TGTGCCAGCTCACCTGAACGCGTCGGAGCTGAAAAACTGTTTTTT. The full variable domain, with the rest looked up from reference TRBV18 and TRBJ1-4, is NAGVMQNPRHLVRRRGQEARLRCSPMKGHSHVYWYRQLPEEGLKFMVYLQKENIIDESGMPKERFSAEFPKEGPSILRIQQVVRGDSAAYFCASSPERVGAEKLFFGSGTQLSVL.

This chain connects TRBV6-1 to TRBJ2-7; 8 positions match TRBD2. CDR1 and CDR2 from the germline V gene are MNHNS and SASEGT. V gave up 2 bases and J gave up 3 bases; unmatched junction bases: 9. This CDR3 has 16 residues. In DNA form, the CDR3 reads TGTGCCAGCAGTGAAATCGGGGGGGATGGCTTCTACGAGCAGTACTTC. This sequence encodes CASSEIGGDGFYEQYF.

The chain combines TRBV27 with TRBJ2-7; TRBD1 matches 9 bases. The V gene's germline CDR1 is MNHEY and CDR2 SMNVEV (reference sequence). The CDR3 runs to 13 residues. Losses at the gene ends were 8 bases for V and 3 bases for J; bases not matched to a gene: 5. The CDR3 loop reads CASQDRGRYEQYF. The CDR3 nucleotides are TGTGCCAGCCAGGACAGGGGCCGCTACGAGCAGTACTTC.

The chain combines TRBV25-1 with TRBJ1-2; D not certain. V shed 6 bases and J shed 4 bases, with 15 bases lying between them. CDR1 and CDR2 (germline): MGHDK, SYGVNS. The CDR3 is 14 residues long. The DNA for the CDR3 is TGTGCCAGCAGCGAGGGCTGGCCAGGCTATGGCTACACCTTC. It codes for CASSEGWPGYGYTF.

CDR3 coding DNA: TGTGCCAGCAGTTCACGACAGGAAGGTGAAGCTTTCTTT. Protein: CASSSRQEGEAFF. This sequence joins TRBV6-6 and TRBJ1-1, with a weak D call TRBD1 (6 bases). This CDR3 contains 13 residues. Germline V gene lookup returns CDR1 MNHNY and CDR2 SVGAGI (reference sequence). Trimming left V 4 bases short and J 7 bases short, with 13 bases between.

The chain joins TRBV6-5 to TRBJ1-6; 7 positions agree with TRBD1. CDR3 length: 13 amino acids. J lost 9 bases, V lost 7 bases, and 6 bases had no gene match. Germline CDR1 is MNHEY and CDR2 is SVGAGI. For the CDR3, the DNA is TGTGCCAGCACGACAGGGTGGGCTTCACCCCTCCACTTT. Its translation is CASTTGWASPLHF.

The CDR3 loop is CASSVVDEGHQKGYTF. CDR3 nucleotide sequence: TGTGCCAGCAGCGTAGTCGATGAGGGACACCAAAAAGGCTACACCTTC. The rearrangement uses TRBV9 and TRBJ1-2; weak D call: TRBD1 (6 bases). The CDR3 spans 16 residues. Germline-derived CDR1 and CDR2 are SGDLS and YYNGEE. Trimming stripped 0 bases from V and 8 bases from J, with 20 bases between.

The V call is TRBV14, the J call TRBJ1-5; the D is unclear. CDR1 is SGHDN, CDR2 FVKESK, per germline. CDR3 length: 13 residues. With 4 bases removed from V and 0 bases from J, the gap between germline ends came to 4 bases. The CDR3 reads CASSLSSNQPQHF. The CDR3 nucleotides are TGTGCCAGCAGCCTGAGTAGCAATCAGCCCCAGCATTTT.

The chain is built from TRBV6-5 and TRBJ1-4, with no clear D. Trimming stripped 3 bases from V and 7 bases from J, with 6 bases between. CDR3 length equals 12 residues. Germline V gene data show CDR1 as MNHEY and CDR2 as SVGAGI. The CDR3 protein is CASSYNREKLFF. In nucleotides, the CDR3 is TGTGCCAGCAGTTATAATCGTGAAAAACTGTTTTTT.